This TCR beta chain was identified in a study of Graves' ophthalmopathy and Graves' hyperthyroidism. The study's findings and limits: The authors also found most expanded thyroid clonotypes above 0.001 frequency in blood.

Beta-chain TCR CDR3 regions were amplified from RNA transcripts. Second-round multiplex PCR followed a first-round RT-PCR using HTBI primers. TCRdb re-derived calls from the multiplex PCR reads in MiXCR, one entry per CDR3 protein. The repertoire holds roughly 380,000 distinct CDR3 sequences, about 16% seen once, with 7% in the top ten. Points on this clonotype: The antigen is not known. A much larger clone differs by one base, so this may be a read error.

Aged 18 to 65, the patients with hyperthyroidism had under 2 months' duration and were newly diagnosed. The CDR3 length is 15 residues. The germline V gene has CDR1 SGDLS and CDR2 YYNGEE. The rearrangement joins TRBV9 to TRBJ1-1; D is ambiguous. The TCR was taken from a woman aged 18-29 years with stable Graves' hyperthyroidism. Material: peripheral blood. CDR3 region: CASSVVPGGNTEAVF. The CDR3 DNA is TGTGCCAGCAGCGTAGTCCCGGGTGGGAACACTGAAGCTGTCTTT.